This TCR beta chain came from a study of CD8 T cells in ankylosing spondylitis. V was shortened by 5 bases and J by 7 bases, with 16 bases between the two germline ends. The germline V gene has CDR1 SGHDT and CDR2 YYEEEE. This CDR3 is 14 amino acids long. Note on this clonotype: Its antigen is unknown.

Study-level points and caveats: Reportedly, significant enrichment of disease-linked clones occurred in matched ankylosing spondylitis synovial fluid. Peripheral blood samples showed relatively rare disease-linked clones, and these clones were CD8+. Characteristic of ankylosing spondylitis blood, it appeared, was a TCR beta motif comprising eight highly homologous variants. Some motif variants had been reported before (in reactive arthritis synovial fluid and blood).

Researchers built TCR beta libraries using quantitative 5'-RACE with molecular barcodes. TCRdb itself ran the 5' RACE reads through MiXCR, one entry per CDR3 protein. The table records around 770,000 distinct CDR3 sequences, around 11% of them present only once. The receptor was derived from a male donor with ankylosing spondylitis. The sequenced sample consisted of blood, either unsorted or a sorted T cell fraction (not recorded which). This sequence joins TRBV5-6 and TRBJ1-5; no clear D gene. The CDR3 loop is CASSSSGSGQPQHF. In nucleotides, the CDR3 is TGTGCCAGCAGTTCATCAGGCTCGGGGCAGCCCCAGCATTTT.